This is a list of T cell receptor beta chains from one sample in a study of blood T cell repertoires in COVID-19. The protocol was immunoSEQ multiplex PCR, while the TCRdb copy is restricted to in-frame clones and leaves out a portion. The sample yields about 83,000 clones, about 86% seen once. What was sequenced was peripheral blood. These receptors were taken from a woman of 80 years or more in a cohort sampled during active or convalescent COVID-19. Each CDR3 is given with its conserved first and last residue. A D gene is named only where the DNA matches it firmly.

V | D | CDR3
TRBV2 | TRBD1 | CASKRQGAAGTEAFF
TRBV5-4 | NA | CASSPHNSGANVLTF
TRBV28 | NA | CATGAGRYGKLFF
TRBV4-1 | NA | CASSPTQGVDYGYTF
TRBV7-3 | NA | CASSLRAAVANTGELFF
TRBV24-1 | TRBD1 | CATGHGQGWDDNTGELFF
TRBV5-6 | TRBD2 | CASTSSGSFPTDTQYF
TRBV5-1 | NA | CASKWGVGVNTEAFF
TRBV6-5 | TRBD1 | CASTRTGGGGYTF
TRBV19 | TRBD1 | CATREGALIFGQPQHF
TRBV24-1 | NA | CATSDSYGYTF
TRBV7-2 | NA | CASSRRQADYGYTF
TRBV29-1 | NA | CSVPLRVLTDTQYF
TRBV5-4 | TRBD1 | CASSSTRGQGSREQYF
TRBV10-3 | TRBD2 | CAISVSGINTGELFF
TRBV2 | NA | CASSAGTNTEAFF
TRBV19 | TRBD1 | CVSSPGQGLTLNTEAFF
TRBV5-1 | TRBD1 | CASSLGTGYGYTF
TRBV13 | NA | CASSPGLTVTTQYF
TRBV2 | TRBD1 | CASSDLGTGPDLNTGELFF
TRBV6-5 | NA | CASSILDSYSYEQYF
TRBV5-1 | NA | CASSFPFGAGNEQFF
TRBV18 | TRBD1 | CASSSGQGYGYTF
TRBV6-5 | TRBD1 | CASSYGGQGLYSPLHF
TRBV24-1 | NA | CATSPGGKVGTEAFF
TRBV2 | TRBD2 | CASNPGLAGNEQFF
TRBV7-3 | TRBD2 | CASSSLAGPYNEQFF
TRBV4-1 | TRBD1 | CASSQGLGQGLSEAFF
TRBV7-3 | TRBD1 | CASSSGPTGVKDNEQFF
TRBV2 | NA | CASSRDLVETQYF
TRBV5-4 | TRBD2 | CASSPLGGTTYEQYF
TRBV6-5 | TRBD1 | CASRGQGVYNSPLHF
TRBV10-3 | NA | CAIQQGGDNSPLHF
TRBV6-6 | NA | CASIASASYNEQFF
TRBV6-1 | TRBD2 | CATRGTSGSTDTQYF
TRBV18 | NA | CASSRAPDRNTEAFF
TRBV11-1 | TRBD2 | CASSLRTSGQETQYF
TRBV5-1 | NA | CASSLPPANTGELFF
TRBV6-4 | NA | CASSEGHGNYGYTF
TRBV5-1 | TRBD2 | CASSLASRAGGNYIQYF
TRBV11-2 | TRBD1 | CASSKNPGQGFADTQYF
TRBV2 | TRBD1 | CASSRGTGGEGTEAFF
TRBV28 | NA | CASSPPGLRNRETQYF
TRBV5-1 | TRBD1 | CASSLLQGARYEQYF
TRBV10-2 | NA | CASSEGYLGGNTIYF
TRBV5-4 | NA | CASSLGPSPLAWNYQETQYF
TRBV7-9 | NA | CASSLGQLGGYTF
TRBV25-1 | TRBD1 | CASSESTGFESPLHF
TRBV5-1 | NA | CASSLGQTDTQYF
TRBV2 | TRBD2 | CASSLAGVDTQYF
TRBV9 | NA | CASSAQGNENNEQFF
TRBV5-6 | NA | CASSSVSSYEQYF
TRBV27 | NA | CASSFGGVVEQYF